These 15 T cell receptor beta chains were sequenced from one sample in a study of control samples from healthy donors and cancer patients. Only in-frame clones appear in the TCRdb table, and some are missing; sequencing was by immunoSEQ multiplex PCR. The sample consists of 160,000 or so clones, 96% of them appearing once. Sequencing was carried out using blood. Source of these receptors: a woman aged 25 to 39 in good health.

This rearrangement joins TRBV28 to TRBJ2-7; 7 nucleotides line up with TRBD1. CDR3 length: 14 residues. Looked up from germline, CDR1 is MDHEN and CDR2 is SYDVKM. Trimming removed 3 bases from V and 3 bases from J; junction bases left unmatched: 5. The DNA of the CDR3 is TGTGCCAGCAGTTTGGTCGACAGGGTCTACGAGCAGTACTTC. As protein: CASSLVDRVYEQYF.

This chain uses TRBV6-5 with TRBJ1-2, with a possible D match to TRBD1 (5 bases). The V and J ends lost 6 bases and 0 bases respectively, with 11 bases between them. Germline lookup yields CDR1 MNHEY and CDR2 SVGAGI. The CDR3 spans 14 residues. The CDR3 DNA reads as TGTGCCAGCAGGGGACCGCACGCTAACTATGGCTACACCTTC. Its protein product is CASRGPHANYGYTF.

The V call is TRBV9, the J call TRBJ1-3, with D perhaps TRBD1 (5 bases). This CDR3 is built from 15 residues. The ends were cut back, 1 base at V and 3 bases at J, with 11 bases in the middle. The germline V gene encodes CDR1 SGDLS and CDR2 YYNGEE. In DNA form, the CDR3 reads TGTGCCAGCAGCGTATGGGGGGACTTTGGAAACACCATATATTTT. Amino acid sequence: CASSVWGDFGNTIYF. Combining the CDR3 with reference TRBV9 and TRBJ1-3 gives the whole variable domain DSGVTQTPKHLITATGQRVTLRCSPRSGDLSVYWYQQSLDQGLQFLIQYYNGEERAKGNILERFSAQQFPDLHSELNLSSLELGDSALYFCASSVWGDFGNTIYFGEGSWLTVV.

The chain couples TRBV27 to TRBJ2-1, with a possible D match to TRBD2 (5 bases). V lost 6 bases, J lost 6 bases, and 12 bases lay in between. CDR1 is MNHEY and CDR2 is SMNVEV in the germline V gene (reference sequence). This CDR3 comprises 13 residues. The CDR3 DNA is TGTGCCAGCAGCTCGGACTGGGCCAATGAGCAGTTCTTC. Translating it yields CASSSDWANEQFF.

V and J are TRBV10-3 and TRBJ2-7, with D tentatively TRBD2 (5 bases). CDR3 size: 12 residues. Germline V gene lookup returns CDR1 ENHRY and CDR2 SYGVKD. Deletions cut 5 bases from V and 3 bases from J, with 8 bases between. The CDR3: CAISTGFYEQYF. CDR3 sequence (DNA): TGTGCCATCAGTACGGGATTCTACGAGCAGTACTTC.

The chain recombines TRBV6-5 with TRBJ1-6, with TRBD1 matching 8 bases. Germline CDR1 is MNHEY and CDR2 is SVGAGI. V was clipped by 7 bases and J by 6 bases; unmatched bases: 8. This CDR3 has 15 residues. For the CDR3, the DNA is TGTGCCAGCACCCCAGGGGGCGCGGGTAATTCACCCCTCCACTTT. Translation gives CASTPGGAGNSPLHF.

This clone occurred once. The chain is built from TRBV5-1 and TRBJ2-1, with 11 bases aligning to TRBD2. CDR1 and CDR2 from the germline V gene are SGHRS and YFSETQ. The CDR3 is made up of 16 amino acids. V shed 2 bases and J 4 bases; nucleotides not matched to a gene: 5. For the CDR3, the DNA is TGCGCCAGCAGCTTAACCGGGACTAGCGGTTACAATGAGCAGTTCTTC. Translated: CASSLTGTSGYNEQFF.

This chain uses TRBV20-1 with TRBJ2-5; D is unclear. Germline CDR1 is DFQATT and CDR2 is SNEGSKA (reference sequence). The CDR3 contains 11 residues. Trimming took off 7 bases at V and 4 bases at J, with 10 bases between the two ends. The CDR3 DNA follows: TGCAGTGTTTTGGCGCGAGAGACCCAGTACTTC. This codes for CSVLARETQYF.

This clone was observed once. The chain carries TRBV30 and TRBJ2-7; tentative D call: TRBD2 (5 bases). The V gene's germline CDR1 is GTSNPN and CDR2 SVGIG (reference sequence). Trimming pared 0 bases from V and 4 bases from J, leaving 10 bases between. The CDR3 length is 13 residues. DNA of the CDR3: TGTGCCTGGAGTGTACGTGGGAGTTACGAGCAGTACTTC. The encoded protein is CAWSVRGSYEQYF.

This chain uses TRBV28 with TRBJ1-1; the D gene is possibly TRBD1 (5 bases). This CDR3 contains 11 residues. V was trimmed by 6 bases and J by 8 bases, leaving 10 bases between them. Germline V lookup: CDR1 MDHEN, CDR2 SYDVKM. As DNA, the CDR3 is TGTGCCAGCAGCTTGACAGCCGAAGCTTTCTTT. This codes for CASSLTAEAFF.

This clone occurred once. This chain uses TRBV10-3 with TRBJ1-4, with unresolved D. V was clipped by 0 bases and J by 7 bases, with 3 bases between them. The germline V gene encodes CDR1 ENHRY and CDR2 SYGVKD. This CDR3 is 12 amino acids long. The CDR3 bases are TGTGCCATCAGTGAGTCGCTTGAAAAACTGTTTTTT. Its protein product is CAISESLEKLFF.

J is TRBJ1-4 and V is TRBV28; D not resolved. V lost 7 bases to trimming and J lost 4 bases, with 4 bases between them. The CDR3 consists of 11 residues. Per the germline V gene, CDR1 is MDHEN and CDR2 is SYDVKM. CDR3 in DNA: TGTGCCAGCAAGGGTAATGAAAAACTGTTTTTT. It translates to CASKGNEKLFF. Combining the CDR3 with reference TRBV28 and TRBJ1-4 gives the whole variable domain DVKVTQSSRYLVKRTGEKVFLECVQDMDHENMFWYRQDPGLGLRLIYFSYDVKMKEKGDIPEGYSVSREKKERFSLILESASTNQTSMYLCASKGNEKLFFGSGTQLSVL.

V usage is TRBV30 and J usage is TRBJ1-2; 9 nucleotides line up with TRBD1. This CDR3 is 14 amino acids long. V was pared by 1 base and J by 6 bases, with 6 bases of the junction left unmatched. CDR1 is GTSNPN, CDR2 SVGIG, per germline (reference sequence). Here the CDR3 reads CAWSARDRADGYTF. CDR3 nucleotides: TGTGCCTGGAGTGCCCGGGACAGGGCGGATGGCTACACCTTC.

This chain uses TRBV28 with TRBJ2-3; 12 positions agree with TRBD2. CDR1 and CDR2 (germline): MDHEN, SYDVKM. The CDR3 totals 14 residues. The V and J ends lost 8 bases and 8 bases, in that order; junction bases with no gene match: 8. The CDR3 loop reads CASELAGGGRTQYF. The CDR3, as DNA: TGTGCCAGCGAACTAGCGGGAGGCGGGCGTACGCAGTATTTT.

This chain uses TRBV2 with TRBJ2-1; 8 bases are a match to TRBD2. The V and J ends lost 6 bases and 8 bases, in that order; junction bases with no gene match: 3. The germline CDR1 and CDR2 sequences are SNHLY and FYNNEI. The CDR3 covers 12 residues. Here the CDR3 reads CASRDGRDEQFF. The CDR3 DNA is TGTGCCAGCAGGGACGGGAGGGATGAGCAGTTCTTC.